The 32 T cell receptor beta chains given below trace back to one sample, sequenced in a study of T cells in Graves' hyperthyroidism and ophthalmopathy. Researchers amplified the TCR beta CDR3 regions from RNA transcripts. First-round RT-PCR with HTBI primers amplified the TCR CDR3 region. TCRdb reprocessed the multiplex PCR reads via MiXCR and lists one record per CDR3 protein. The top ten clones hold about a third of a sample with 200,000 to 250,000 distinct CDR3 sequences, around 26% of them seen once. Sequenced material: blood. The receptors were sampled from a woman between 40 and 50 years old with Graves' ophthalmopathy.

Many counts were recorded for this clonotype. The chain combines TRBV6-2 or TRBV6-3 with TRBJ2-5; 8 positions agree with TRBD2. The CDR3 contains 14 residues. V gave up 6 bases and J gave up 1 base; unmatched junction bases: 4. Per germline, CDR1 MNHEY and CDR2 SVGEGT. CDR3 residues: CASRFLAGQETQYF. CDR3 DNA: TGTGCCAGCAGGTTTCTAGCGGGCCAAGAGACCCAGTACTTC.

For the CDR3, the DNA is TGTGCCAGCAGCCAAGATTCTTATAATTCCCAGCCCCAGCATTTT. Amino acid sequence: CASSQDSYNSQPQHF. The J gene is TRBJ1-5, the V gene TRBV3-1; no clear D. The germline V gene encodes CDR1 LGHDT and CDR2 YNNKEL (reference sequence). V dropped 0 bases and J dropped 7 bases, with 13 bases sitting between them. This CDR3 region has 15 residues. Full variable domain (remainder filled in from reference TRBV3-1 and TRBJ1-5): DTAVSQTPKYLVTQMGNDKSIKCEQNLGHDTMYWYKQDSKKFLKIMFSYNNKELIINETVPNRFSPKSPDKAHLNLHINSLELGDSAVYFCASSQDSYNSQPQHFGDGTRLSIL.

Ten or more counts support this clonotype. The chain links TRBV12-3 or TRBV12-4 to TRBJ1-2, with 12 positions matching TRBD1. With V trimmed by 6 bases and J by 4 bases, 6 bases remained unmatched. This CDR3 has 15 residues. For the CDR3, the DNA is TGTGCCAGCAGATCCGGGACAGGGGGCGGCTATGGCTACACCTTC. It codes for CASRSGTGGGYGYTF.

This clonotype was detected ten times or more. The CDR3: CASSQGLGYTGELFF. CDR3 coding DNA: TGTGCCAGCAGTCAGGGGTTGGGATACACCGGGGAGCTGTTTTTT. V gene TRBV25-1 combines with J gene TRBJ2-2; D might be TRBD1 (6 bases). The CDR3 contains 15 residues. Trimming took 5 bases from V and 3 from J, leaving 13 bases between them. The germline CDR1 and CDR2 sequences are MGHDK and SYGVNS.

Remarks on this clonotype: A clone one base away is much larger, so this may be a read error. The V call is TRBV11-2, the J call TRBJ1-5; TRBD1 aligns across 7 bases. The CDR3 length is 15 residues. Germline V CDR1 and CDR2: SGHAT, FQNNGV. V gave up 0 bases and J gave up 5 bases; unmatched junction bases: 4. The CDR3: CASSLDGQVYQPQHF. DNA of the CDR3: TGTGCCAGCAGCTTAGACGGACAGGTATATCAGCCCCAGCATTTT.

In this sample, this clonotype turned up many times. This rearrangement joins TRBV15 to TRBJ1-2, with TRBD1 matching over 9 bases. Germline lookup yields CDR1 LNHNV and CDR2 YYDKDF (reference sequence). With V trimmed by 3 bases and J by 0 bases, 5 bases remained unmatched. CDR3 size: 16 residues. CDR3 sequence (DNA): TGTGCCACCAGCAGTTACCGGACAGGGGCTAACTATGGCTACACCTTC. The encoded protein is CATSSYRTGANYGYTF.

This clonotype was observed at least ten times. This chain joins TRBV15 and TRBJ2-5, with 8 bases that match TRBD2. From germline, CDR1 is LNHNV and CDR2 YYDKDF (reference sequence). The trim removed 0 bases at V and 1 base at J, leaving 13 bases unmatched. This CDR3 contains 19 residues. CDR3 DNA: TGTGCCACCAGCAGAGATCCGGGAGGGCGTTGGGGGGCCCAAGAGACCCAGTACTTC. It yields the protein CATSRDPGGRWGAQETQYF.

This clonotype was detected many times. The chain employs TRBV5-6 and TRBJ2-5; 8 bases fit TRBD2. The germline V gene has CDR1 SGHDT and CDR2 YYEEEE. The junction had 15 bases not matched to a gene; V was cut back by 3 bases and J by 5 bases. This CDR3 is 17 amino acids long. The CDR3 bases are TGTGCCAGCAGCTCCCGACGGACTAGCATTATCCGGGAGACCCAGTACTTC. Protein sequence: CASSSRRTSIIRETQYF. Based on the CDR3 plus reference TRBV5-6 and TRBJ2-5, the full variable domain is DAGVTQSPTHLIKTRGQQVTLRCSPKSGHDTVSWYQQALGQGPQFIFQYYEEEERQRGNFPDRFSGHQFPNYSSELNVNALLLGDSALYLCASSSRRTSIIRETQYFGPGTRLLVL.

This chain links TRBV28 with TRBJ2-4; D is ambiguous. CDR1 and CDR2 from the germline V gene are MDHEN and SYDVKM. Trimming removed 5 bases from V and 6 bases from J, with 20 bases in between. CDR3 length: 16 residues. The CDR3 here is CASSASDPTVVNIQYF. The CDR3 coding sequence is TGTGCCAGCAGTGCTTCGGACCCCACGGTTGTAAACATTCAGTACTTC.

This clonotype was detected ten times or more. This chain connects TRBV6-2 or TRBV6-3 to TRBJ2-7, with D hard to call. The CDR3 has 14 residues. Looked up from germline, CDR1 is MNHEY and CDR2 is SVGEGT. Trimming left V 0 bases short and J 4 bases short, with 10 bases between. The CDR3 here is CASSYSRPTYEQYF. The CDR3, as DNA: TGTGCCAGCAGTTACTCCCGGCCGACATACGAGCAGTACTTC.

The genes are TRBV6-1 and TRBJ2-5; D call uncertain. Germline assignment: CDR1 MNHNS and CDR2 SASEGT. The CDR3 runs to 13 residues. Trimming removed 6 bases at V and 4 bases at J, with 12 bases between. The CDR3 region has the DNA TGTGCCAGCAGCCGGACGGTTCTAGAGACCCAGTACTTC. Amino acid sequence: CASSRTVLETQYF.

This clonotype was counted many times. This chain links TRBV6-2 or TRBV6-3 with TRBJ1-1; 10 bases are a match to TRBD1. The CDR3 spans 15 residues. Germline-derived CDR1 and CDR2 are MNHEY and SVGEGT. Trimming cost V 5 bases and J 5 bases; bases outside gene matches: 8. The DNA for the CDR3 is TGTGCCAGCAGTACACGGACAGGGGGGATGACTGAAGCTTTCTTT. It translates to CASSTRTGGMTEAFF.

This clonotype was recorded many times. This chain connects TRBV11-2 to TRBJ2-7; no reliable D call. The germline gives CDR1 SGHAT, CDR2 FQNNGV. V gave up 1 base and J gave up 1 base, with 14 bases separating them. The CDR3 totals 16 residues. CDR3 coding DNA: TGTGCCAGCAGCTTAGGATCTCGAGACACGTCCTACGAGCAGTACTTC. Its translation: CASSLGSRDTSYEQYF.

CDR3 residues: CASSIGSGGNQPQHF. The CDR3 DNA reads TGTGCCAGTAGTATAGGATCAGGGGGCAATCAGCCCCAGCATTTT. The chain employs TRBV19 and TRBJ1-5; possible D gene TRBD1, 6 bases. Trimming cost V 1 base and J 2 bases, with 9 bases left between them. Germline V gene data show CDR1 as LNHDA and CDR2 as SQIVND (reference sequence). The CDR3 has 15 residues.

This chain uses TRBV27 with TRBJ2-5; a weak D match, TRBD1 (5 bases). Looked up from germline, CDR1 is MNHEY and CDR2 is SMNVEV (reference sequence). The V end was cut by 1 base, the J end by 5 bases, with 14 bases between. The CDR3 runs to 15 residues. The chain's CDR3 is CASSLFESSGETQYF. CDR3 bases: TGTGCCAGCAGTTTATTCGAGTCGTCAGGGGAGACCCAGTACTTC.

This rearrangement joins TRBV7-1 to TRBJ2-5, with 12 bases aligning to TRBD2. Being an ORF, TRBV7-1 has a function that is uncertain. CDR3 size: 16 residues. V dropped 3 bases and J dropped 4; count of bases not matched to a gene: 6. In DNA form, the CDR3 reads TGTGCCAGCAGCTCGACTAGCGGGGGTCCTCGAGAGACCCAGTACTTC. The encoded protein is CASSSTSGGPRETQYF.

The V call is TRBV12-3 or TRBV12-4, the J call TRBJ1-1, with 9 nucleotides matching TRBD1. The V gene end was trimmed by 2 bases and the J gene end by 4 bases; junction bases not matched to a gene: 11. The CDR3 has 17 residues. The CDR3 is CASSLKTGGYDGTEAFF. CDR3 DNA: TGTGCCAGCAGTTTAAAGACAGGGGGTTACGACGGCACTGAAGCTTTCTTT.

This clonotype showed up many times. The CDR3 bases are TGTGCCAGCAGTTTGGGACAGGACACTGAAGCTTTCTTT. It codes for CASSLGQDTEAFF. The chain is built from TRBV28 and TRBJ1-1; 8 bases fit TRBD1. V shed 3 bases and J 3 bases; nucleotides not matched to a gene: 0. The CDR3 is 13 residues long. Per germline, CDR1 MDHEN and CDR2 SYDVKM.

In this sample, this clonotype turned up many times. V usage is TRBV28 and J usage is TRBJ1-1; D call uncertain. Germline V gene data show CDR1 as MDHEN and CDR2 as SYDVKM. This CDR3 has 14 amino acids. Between the trimmed V and J ends, which lost 2 bases and 5 bases, there was a span of 12 bases. CDR3 in amino acids: CASSLRGGWTEAFF. The CDR3 bases are TGTGCCAGCAGTTTACGGGGAGGGTGGACTGAAGCTTTCTTT.

This clonotype has at least ten counts. For the CDR3, the DNA is TGTGCCAGCAGCAATTACTACGAGCAGTACTTC. This gives the protein CASSNYYEQYF. This chain joins TRBV6-1 and TRBJ2-7; D unclear. The CDR3 covers 11 residues. CDR1 and CDR2 (germline): MNHNS, SASEGT. V lost 6 bases, J lost 3 bases, and 6 bases lay in between.

In this sample, this clonotype turned up once. This may arise from a read error, as a much more abundant clone is one base away. The rearrangement links TRBV5-1 to TRBJ2-5, with D unclear. The CDR3 covers 15 residues. V was clipped by 7 bases and J by 5 bases, with 21 bases between them. In germline, CDR1 is SGHRS, CDR2 YFSETQ. This CDR3 is CASCFSQPIWETQYF. As DNA, the CDR3 is TGCGCCAGCTGTTTTAGTCAGCCAATCTGGGAGACCCAGTACTTC.

In this sample, this clonotype turned up many times. The chain is built from TRBV20-1 and TRBJ1-1; D is ambiguous. In germline, CDR1 is DFQATT, CDR2 SNEGSKA (reference sequence). The CDR3 spans 13 residues. Between the trimmed V and J ends, which lost 2 bases and 1 base, there was a span of 8 bases. The CDR3, as DNA: TGCAGTGCTAGACACACAGAGAACACTGAAGCTTTCTTT. It encodes CSARHTENTEAFF.

This chain connects TRBV12-3 or TRBV12-4 to TRBJ2-2; 15 bases are a match to TRBD2. V shed 5 bases and J 4 bases; nucleotides not matched to a gene: 8. The CDR3 sequence is 18 residues long. CDR3 coding DNA: TGTGCCAGCAGTCCAGGGACTAGCGGGAGGAGGGTCACCGGGGAGCTGTTTTTT. Its translation: CASSPGTSGRRVTGELFF.

This clonotype was counted at least ten times. This chain connects TRBV6-5 to TRBJ2-3; D gene uncertain. V lost 0 bases and J 0 bases, leaving 7 bases between the germline ends. The CDR3 length is 15 residues. CDR1 MNHEY and CDR2 SVGAGI come from the germline V gene. The CDR3 protein is CASSYSLVSTDTQYF. CDR3 in DNA: TGTGCCAGCAGTTACTCGCTAGTTAGCACAGATACGCAGTATTTT.

At least ten counts were recorded for this clonotype. The chain has TRBV27 and TRBJ1-2; D is ambiguous. The germline gives CDR1 MNHEY, CDR2 SMNVEV (reference sequence). The V and J ends lost 2 bases and 6 bases respectively, with 7 bases between them. The length of the CDR3 is 12 residues. The CDR3 protein is CASSLKGDGYTF. CDR3 DNA: TGTGCCAGCAGTTTAAAGGGAGATGGCTACACCTTC.

This chain uses TRBV28 with TRBJ2-5; TRBD2 agrees at 7 bases. After removal of 4 bases from V and 7 bases from J, the junction contained 9 bases not matched to a gene. Germline CDR1 and CDR2: MDHEN and SYDVKM. CDR3 length equals 14 residues. As DNA, the CDR3 is TGTGCCAGCAGTTACTCGGCGGGAGTGGGGACCCAGTACTTC. It codes for CASSYSAGVGTQYF.

This clonotype was seen many times. CDR3 coding DNA: TGTGCCAGCAGTCAGCCGACAGATCCAAACACTGAAGCTTTCTTT. It is translated as CASSQPTDPNTEAFF. V usage is TRBV6-5 and J usage is TRBJ1-1, with D maybe TRBD1 (5 bases). Trimming stripped 5 bases from V and 2 bases from J, with 15 bases between. The germline V gene encodes CDR1 MNHEY and CDR2 SVGAGI. The CDR3 is 15 amino acids.

In this sample, this clonotype turned up many times. The chain employs TRBV28 and TRBJ1-6, with D perhaps matching TRBD1 (5 bases). The CDR3 is 15 residues long. The V and J ends lost 2 bases and 10 bases respectively, with 15 bases between them. The germline gives CDR1 MDHEN, CDR2 SYDVKM. This chain's CDR3 is CASSLLPGAESPLHF. CDR3 nucleotides: TGTGCCAGCAGTTTACTCCCCGGGGCCGAGTCACCCCTCCACTTT.

About this clonotype: With a much larger clone just one base away, this may be a read error. The V call is TRBV10-2, the J call TRBJ1-1; D may be TRBD1 (6 bases). Per the germline V gene, CDR1 is WSHSY and CDR2 is SAAADI. The length of the CDR3 is 16 residues. The CDR3, as DNA: TGCACCAGCAGTGCAAACCGAGGGGGGGCGAGTACTGAAGCTTTCTTT. Translation: CTSSANRGGASTEAFF.

This clonotype was counted at least ten times. The gene calls are TRBV7-8 and TRBJ1-5, with no clear D. The germline V gene encodes CDR1 SGHVS and CDR2 FQNEAQ. The CDR3 runs to 12 residues. V was shortened by 1 base and J by 7 bases, with 5 bases between the two germline ends. Written as DNA, the CDR3 is TGTGCCAGCAGCTTAGAGTACCAGCCCCAGCATTTT. This translates into CASSLEYQPQHF.

The V and J genes are TRBV10-3 and TRBJ2-7, with D maybe TRBD1 (6 bases). Trimming took off 0 bases at V and 5 bases at J, with 14 bases between the two ends. Per the germline V gene, CDR1 is ENHRY and CDR2 is SYGVKD. There are 15 residues in the CDR3. CDR3 region: CAISESLQGPNEQYF. The CDR3 coding sequence is TGTGCCATCAGTGAGTCTCTGCAGGGGCCAAACGAGCAGTACTTC.

This clonotype has ten or more counts. The chain employs TRBV27 and TRBJ2-2, with D possibly being TRBD2 (6 bases). V dropped 4 bases and J dropped 6 bases, with 18 bases sitting between them. Germline V gene sequence: CDR1 MNHEY, CDR2 SMNVEV (reference sequence). The CDR3 extends over 16 amino acids. CDR3 DNA sequence: TGTGCCAGCAGTTCCCCGGGACTTTCGGATCCCGGGGAGCTGTTTTTT. Translation: CASSSPGLSDPGELFF.